Listed here is a single T cell receptor (beta chain). The method was immunoSEQ multiplex PCR; TCRdb's version includes in-frame clones alone and lacks a portion of them. The sample has around 100,000 clones; approximately 84% are singletons. V lost 1 base and J 2 bases, leaving 11 bases between the germline ends. In germline, CDR1 is SGHNT, CDR2 YENEEA. This CDR3 region has 15 residues. The source of the sample is a study of blood T cell repertoires in COVID-19. The source of this sequence is a human donor in a cohort sampled during active COVID-19. V usage is TRBV11-3 and J usage is TRBJ2-5; possibly TRBD2 for D (6 bases). Specimen: peripheral blood. DNA for the CDR3: TGTGCCAGCAGCTTAGGGAGGGGCGGACAAGAGACCCAGTACTTC. This codes for CASSLGRGGQETQYF.